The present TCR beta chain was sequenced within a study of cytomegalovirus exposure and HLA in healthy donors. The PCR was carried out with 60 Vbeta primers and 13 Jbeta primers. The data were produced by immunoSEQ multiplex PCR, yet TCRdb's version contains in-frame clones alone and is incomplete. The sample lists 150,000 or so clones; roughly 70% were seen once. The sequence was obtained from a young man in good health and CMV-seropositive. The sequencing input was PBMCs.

DNA for the CDR3: TGCGCCAGCAGCTTGGTGGGACAGGGAGGAGGCGGCTACACCTTC. It yields the protein CASSLVGQGGGGYTF. This chain joins TRBV5-1 and TRBJ1-2; 9 bases line up with TRBD1. Germline V gene lookup returns CDR1 SGHRS and CDR2 YFSETQ. V lost 0 bases, J lost 8 bases, and 8 bases stayed unmatched. The CDR3 runs to 15 residues.